These 30 T cell receptor beta chains share one sample of origin, sequenced in a study of PD-1 blockade in classical Hodgkin lymphoma. No patient escaped relapse after autologous stem cell transplantation, and brentuximab vedotin exposure varied. Using immunoSEQ multiplex PCR, the repertoire was profiled, and TCRdb retains in-frame clones only, with some absent. Seen here are 20,000 to 30,000 clones, roughly three quarters observed once, and the top ten hold approximately 3.4%. Sequenced material: peripheral blood mononuclear cells (PBMCs), taken at baseline. The receptors come from a human donor with classical Hodgkin lymphoma.

Only a few counts were recorded for this clone. The rearrangement links TRBV9 to TRBJ2-5; tentative D call: TRBD2 (5 bases). Trimming took off 6 bases at V and 0 bases at J, with 15 bases between the two ends. The CDR3 consists of 15 residues. In germline, CDR1 is SGDLS, CDR2 YYNGEE. In DNA, the CDR3 is TGTGCCAGCACCCTCTACGGGGATCACCAAGAGACCCAGTACTTC. Its protein is CASTLYGDHQETQYF.

The genes are TRBV10-1 and TRBJ1-2, with D hard to call. V was shortened by 8 bases and J by 8 bases, with 18 bases between the two germline ends. Looked up from germline, CDR1 is WNHNN and CDR2 is SYGVQD (reference sequence). The CDR3 loop spans 13 amino acids. This CDR3 reads CASHPEFVAGYTF. CDR3 in DNA: TGCGCCAGCCACCCAGAATTCGTGGCGGGCTACACCTTC.

V and J are TRBV9 and TRBJ2-7; D tentatively reads TRBD1 or TRBD2 (6 bases each). Per the germline V gene, CDR1 is SGDLS and CDR2 is YYNGEE. The V end was cut by 0 bases, the J end by 3 bases, with 13 bases between. The CDR3 runs to 15 residues. The CDR3 coding sequence is TGTGCCAGCAGCGTAGCGTGGGGGGCCATCTACGAGCAGTACTTC. Residues: CASSVAWGAIYEQYF.

This chain links TRBV5-4 with TRBJ2-3; 8 bases map to TRBD1. The V segment lost 1 base and the J segment 8 bases; nucleotides outside the gene matches: 15. The CDR3 spans 17 residues. CDR1 is SGHNT, CDR2 YYREEE, per germline (reference sequence). CDR3 sequence (DNA): TGTGCCAGCAGCTTGAAGGGGACAGGACTTGGTACCGGTACGCAGTATTTT. Encoded protein: CASSLKGTGLGTGTQYF.

Turning to this clone: At one end, the junction sequence differs from germline, possibly due to a read error. The gene calls are TRBV7-7 and TRBJ2-7; tentatively, D is TRBD2 (5 bases). Germline CDR1 and CDR2: SSHAT and FNYEAQ (reference sequence). The CDR3 is 16 residues long. The CDR3 region has the DNA TGTGCTAGCAGCTTAACGGAGGCAGCCCCCCTAGACGAGCAGTACTTC. Amino acids: CASSLTEAAPLDEQYF.

The genes are TRBV7-2 and TRBJ2-5, with TRBD2 identical over 11 bases. This CDR3 has 16 amino acids. V gave up 5 bases and J gave up 3 bases; unmatched junction bases: 8. Germline V gives CDR1 SGHTA, CDR2 FQGNSA. The CDR3 DNA sequence: TGTGCCAGCAGCCCTGGGACTAGCGGACTAAAAGAGACCCAGTACTTC. It yields the protein CASSPGTSGLKETQYF. The full variable domain, completed using reference TRBV7-2 and TRBJ2-5, is GAGVSQSPSNKVTEKGKDVELRCDPISGHTALYWYRQSLGQGLEFLIYFQGNSAPDKSGLPSDRFSAERTGGSVSTLTIQRTQQEDSAVYLCASSPGTSGLKETQYFGPGTRLLVL.

This sequence joins TRBV11-2 and TRBJ1-2, with D possibly TRBD1 on 5 matching bases. CDR1 is SGHAT and CDR2 is FQNNGV in the germline V gene. The germline V and J ends were trimmed by 1 base and 2 bases, with 5 bases remaining between them. There are 13 residues in the CDR3. The CDR3 DNA reads TGTGCCAGCAGCTTAGGACAGAACTATGGCTACACCTTC. Amino acids: CASSLGQNYGYTF.

Only one count was recorded for this clone. The CDR3 region has the DNA TGTGCCAGTAGTGATCTGTTCCTCAGCGGGGGCATCACAGATACGCAGTATTTT. Its protein product is CASSDLFLSGGITDTQYF. V gene TRBV19 combines with J gene TRBJ2-3, with 8 bases fitting TRBD2. Germline V gene data show CDR1 as LNHDA and CDR2 as SQIVND (reference sequence). After removal of 5 bases from V and 2 bases from J, the junction contained 15 bases not matched to a gene. This CDR3 is 18 amino acids long. The whole variable domain, filled in from reference TRBV19 and TRBJ2-3, reads DGGITQSPKYLFRKEGQNVTLSCEQNLNHDAMYWYRQDPGQGLRLIYYSQIVNDFQKGDIAEGYSVSREKKESFPLTVTSAQKNPTAFYLCASSDLFLSGGITDTQYFGPGTRLTVL.

In nucleotides, the CDR3 is TGTGCCAGCAGGCCCCTAGGGGGCAGCAATAACGAGCAGTACTTC. Translated, it gives CASRPLGGSNNEQYF. The gene calls are TRBV27 and TRBJ2-7; 7 bases are a match to TRBD1. Trimming cost V 6 bases and J 5 bases; bases outside gene matches: 13. The CDR3 loop spans 15 amino acids. Germline V gene sequence: CDR1 MNHEY, CDR2 SMNVEV (reference sequence).

The chain employs TRBV6-5 and TRBJ1-5, with D hard to call. Trimming removed 2 bases at V and 7 bases at J, with 12 bases between. This CDR3 has 14 amino acids. Germline CDR1 and CDR2: MNHEY and SVGAGI. This CDR3 reads CASSYKITGQPQHF. The DNA of the CDR3 is TGTGCCAGCAGTTACAAGATAACTGGGCAGCCCCAGCATTTT.

In this sample, this clone turned up once. V and J are TRBV5-6 and TRBJ1-6; D perhaps matches TRBD1 (5 bases). The germline gives CDR1 SGHDT, CDR2 YYEEEE. Trimming took 4 bases from V and 5 from J, leaving 10 bases between them. The CDR3 has 14 amino acids. The CDR3 spells CASSPTVNNSPLHF. The CDR3 nucleotides read TGTGCCAGCAGCCCGACAGTTAATAATTCACCCCTCCACTTT. The full variable domain, completed using reference TRBV5-6 and TRBJ1-6, is DAGVTQSPTHLIKTRGQQVTLRCSPKSGHDTVSWYQQALGQGPQFIFQYYEEEERQRGNFPDRFSGHQFPNYSSELNVNALLLGDSALYLCASSPTVNNSPLHFGNGTRLTVT.

The chain joins TRBV7-2 to TRBJ2-3, with TRBD2 matching 9 bases. After removal of 8 bases from V and 4 bases from J, the junction contained 4 bases not matched to a gene. CDR1 and CDR2 from the germline V gene are SGHTA and FQGNSA. This CDR3 has 13 residues. The CDR3 sequence: CASRSGGSDTQYF. CDR3 coding DNA: TGTGCCAGCCGTAGCGGGGGCTCAGATACGCAGTATTTT.

This clone appeared a few times. The J gene is TRBJ1-5, the V gene TRBV28; TRBD1 agrees at 9 bases. Germline CDR1 and CDR2: MDHEN and SYDVKM. The CDR3 length is 18 residues. Losses at the gene ends were 7 bases for V and 2 bases for J; bases not matched to a gene: 15. CDR3 in amino acids: CASIHNLRGDRGNQPQHF. The CDR3 DNA is TGTGCCAGCATCCACAATTTGAGGGGGGACAGGGGCAATCAGCCCCAGCATTTT.

The chain combines TRBV27 with TRBJ1-2; maybe TRBD1 (6 bases). The CDR3 covers 14 residues. V lost 0 bases and J lost 5, with 10 bases in between. Germline CDR1 is MNHEY and CDR2 is SMNVEV (reference sequence). CDR3 in amino acids: CASSLSNREYGYTF. The CDR3 bases are TGTGCCAGCAGTTTATCGAACAGGGAGTATGGCTACACCTTC.

This clone was picked up one time. CDR3 residues: CASSFPGTTNYGYTF. CDR3 in DNA: TGTGCCAGCAGCTTCCCAGGGACCACTAACTATGGCTACACCTTC. The chain is built from TRBV4-2 and TRBJ1-2, with D tentatively TRBD1 (5 bases). Looked up from germline, CDR1 is LGHNA and CDR2 is YNFKEQ. CDR3 length: 15 amino acids. V was trimmed by 5 bases and J by 0 bases, leaving 13 bases between them.

The CDR3 sequence: CASSRRGEYDPQHF. CDR3 bases: TGTGCCAGTAGCAGGCGGGGGGAGTATGATCCCCAGCATTTT. The chain carries TRBV19 and TRBJ1-5; D may be TRBD1 (5 bases). The CDR3 runs 14 residues. Germline V lookup: CDR1 LNHDA, CDR2 SQIVND (reference sequence). Trimming took off 6 bases at V and 10 bases at J, with 19 bases between the two ends. Combining the CDR3 with reference TRBV19 and TRBJ1-5 gives the whole variable domain DGGITQSPKYLFRKEGQNVTLSCEQNLNHDAMYWYRQDPGQGLRLIYYSQIVNDFQKGDIAEGYSVSREKKESFPLTVTSAQKNPTAFYLCASSRRGEYDPQHFGDGTRLSIL.

This clone is medium-sized in the sample. V usage is TRBV9 and J usage is TRBJ1-2; weak D call: TRBD1 (6 bases). V was pared by 4 bases and J by 4 bases, with 17 bases between. This CDR3 has 15 amino acids. From germline, CDR1 is SGDLS and CDR2 YYNGEE. The CDR3 bases are TGTGCCAGCAGCCGAAGGGGGGGCGCGGTCTATGGCTACACCTTC. It yields the protein CASSRRGGAVYGYTF.

V usage is TRBV27 and J usage is TRBJ2-5; 8 nucleotides agree with TRBD2. Germline V lookup: CDR1 MNHEY, CDR2 SMNVEV (reference sequence). Trimming took 3 bases from V and 1 from J; bases not matched to a gene: 4. This CDR3 is 15 amino acids long. The CDR3 nucleotides read TGTGCCAGCAGTTTTGCGGGGGGCTTCCAAGAGACCCAGTACTTC. It translates to CASSFAGGFQETQYF.

The chain has TRBV11-3 and TRBJ2-2, with no clear D. Germline V lookup: CDR1 SGHNT, CDR2 YENEEA. Trimming removed 5 bases at V and 7 bases at J, with 8 bases between. This CDR3 is 12 amino acids long. The CDR3 reads CASSAYSGELFF. The CDR3 DNA is TGTGCCAGCAGCGCCTACAGCGGGGAGCTGTTTTTT.

The chain couples TRBV7-9 to TRBJ2-1; 9 nucleotides match TRBD1. CDR1 and CDR2 (germline): SEHNR, FQNEAQ (reference sequence). The CDR3 length is 18 residues. J was trimmed by 3 bases and V by 5 bases; bases with no gene match: 14. The CDR3 sequence: CASSETYRDRAGYNEQFF. The CDR3, as DNA: TGTGCCAGCAGCGAAACCTACCGGGACAGGGCGGGCTACAATGAGCAGTTCTTC.

With regard to this clone: One junction end does not reproduce the germline sequence, and a read error may be involved. The V call is TRBV7-7, the J call TRBJ2-7, with D perhaps matching TRBD2 (6 bases). This CDR3 spans 17 amino acids. The V gene's germline CDR1 is SSHAT and CDR2 FNYEAQ (reference sequence). This chain's CDR3 is CASSSRPGLAGFYEQYF. The CDR3 nucleotides read TGTGCTAGCAGCTCCCGCCCGGGACTCGCAGGGTTCTACGAGCAGTACTTC. The full variable domain, with the rest looked up from reference TRBV7-7 and TRBJ2-7, is GAGVSQSPRYKVTKRGQDVTLRCDPISSHATLYWYQQALGQGPEFLTYFNYEAQPDKSGLPSDRFSAERPEGSISTLTIQRTEQRDSAMYRCASSSRPGLAGFYEQYFGPGTRLTVT.

The V gene is TRBV5-1, the J gene TRBJ2-1; TRBD2 matches 13 bases. The germline CDR1 and CDR2 sequences are SGHRS and YFSETQ. Trimming at V came to 4 bases and at J to 7 bases, leaving 17 bases not matched to a gene. This CDR3 comprises 19 residues. This chain's CDR3 is CASSGEGLAGVRDGNEQFF. CDR3 DNA: TGCGCCAGCAGCGGGGAAGGACTAGCGGGGGTCCGGGATGGGAATGAGCAGTTCTTC.

This sequence joins TRBV29-1 and TRBJ1-2; no clear D. This CDR3 is built from 11 residues. CDR1 is SQVTM, CDR2 ANQGSEA, per germline. The V gene lost 7 bases and the J gene lost 5 bases, with 11 bases spanning the gap. The CDR3 DNA sequence: TGCAGCGCCAGGACCGATTATGGCTACACCTTC. Its translation: CSARTDYGYTF.

The rearrangement uses TRBV19 and TRBJ1-2; D unclear. The germline V gene has CDR1 LNHDA and CDR2 SQIVND (reference sequence). The CDR3 has 12 amino acids. V lost 7 bases, J lost 4 bases, and 10 bases lay in between. The CDR3: CASTPEGYGYTF. CDR3 in DNA: TGTGCCAGTACCCCGGAGGGCTATGGCTACACCTTC.

This clone was seen just once. The chain links TRBV29-1 to TRBJ1-2; unclear D gene. The length of the CDR3 is 11 residues. Trimming took off 5 bases at V and 6 bases at J, with 10 bases between the two ends. Germline CDR1 reads SQVTM; CDR2 reads ANQGSEA. The DNA of the CDR3 is TGCAGCGTTTATGGACCTCATGGCTACACCTTC. Translated: CSVYGPHGYTF.

The rearrangement joins TRBV11-1 to TRBJ2-1; D is unresolved. This CDR3 has 13 amino acids. The germline CDR1 and CDR2 sequences are SGHAT and FQDESV (reference sequence). V lost 1 base and J lost 4, with 5 bases in between. For the CDR3, the DNA is TGTGCCAGCAGCTTAGGACGGTACAATGAGCAGTTCTTC. Translating it yields CASSLGRYNEQFF. Combining the CDR3 with reference TRBV11-1 and TRBJ2-1 gives the whole variable domain EAEVAQSPRYKITEKSQAVAFWCDPISGHATLYWYRQILGQGPELLVQFQDESVVDDSQLPKDRFSAERLKGVDSTLKIQPAELGDSAMYLCASSLGRYNEQFFGPGTRLTVL.

The gene calls are TRBV30 and TRBJ1-6, with 9 bases lining up with TRBD1. V lost 2 bases, J lost 3 bases, and 5 bases stayed unmatched. Germline V CDR1 and CDR2: GTSNPN, SVGIG (reference sequence). The CDR3 length is 16 residues. CDR3 sequence (DNA): TGTGCCTGGAGTCCCACGACAGGGGGCTATAATTCACCCCTCCACTTT. It codes for CAWSPTTGGYNSPLHF.

This chain joins TRBV30 and TRBJ1-5; D is perhaps TRBD1 (5 bases). Trimming shortened V by 0 bases and J by 4 bases, and 13 bases separated the two germline ends. The CDR3 covers 15 residues. CDR1 and CDR2 from the germline V gene are GTSNPN and SVGIG (reference sequence). CDR3 region: CAWSVRGGVNQPQHF. Here the CDR3 DNA reads TGTGCCTGGAGTGTACGGGGAGGGGTAAATCAGCCCCAGCATTTT. The whole variable domain, filled in from reference TRBV30 and TRBJ1-5, reads SQTIHQWPATLVQPVGSPLSLECTVEGTSNPNLYWYRQAAGRGLQLLFYSVGIGQISSEVPQNLSASRPQDRQFILSSKKLLLSDSGFYLCAWSVRGGVNQPQHFGDGTRLSIL.

This sequence joins TRBV29-1 and TRBJ1-1; maybe TRBD1 (5 bases). The CDR3 spans 12 residues. Germline-derived CDR1 and CDR2 are SQVTM and ANQGSEA. Deletions cut 0 bases from V and 6 bases from J, with 8 bases between. CDR3 bases: TGCAGCGTTGAAGATCAGGGCTCTGAAGCTTTCTTT. Its protein is CSVEDQGSEAFF.

This clone appeared a single time. The chain joins TRBV5-1 to TRBJ2-1, with 7 positions matching TRBD1. Trimming removed 7 bases from V and 2 bases from J; junction bases left unmatched: 3. The CDR3 runs 13 residues. Germline CDR1 SGHRS, CDR2 YFSETQ. CDR3 region: CASGDRPYNEQFF. CDR3 coding DNA: TGCGCCAGCGGGGACAGACCCTACAATGAGCAGTTCTTC.